This T cell receptor (beta chain) comes out of a study of blood T cell repertoires in COVID-19. Overall study context: There were acute and convalescent COVID-19 samples, and they came from the United States, Italy and Spain. Sample material is recorded as cDNA or gDNA derived from T cells, B-cell-depleted T cells, or PBMCs.

In the authors' methods: For nucleated cells, counts were estimated from reference gene primer amplification. The table came from immunoSEQ multiplex PCR; TCRdb's copy has only in-frame clones and leaves some out. D and trimming come from the DNA, and the V and J calls and clone size come from that table. The sample lists under 250,000 clones; roughly 85% were seen once. The TCR comes from a woman aged 18 to 35 with acute or convalescent COVID-19. Specimen: peripheral blood.

CDR3 region: CASSRGQGSSYEQYF. In DNA, the CDR3 is TGTGCCAGTAGTAGAGGACAGGGGAGCTCCTACGAGCAGTACTTC. The chain has TRBV19 and TRBJ2-7; 9 bases match TRBD1. CDR1 is LNHDA and CDR2 is SQIVND in the germline V gene (reference sequence). V trimming: 4 bases; J trimming: 0 bases; junction bases outside the gene matches: 4. CDR3 length equals 15 residues.